The T cell receptor beta chain described here comes from a study of T cell clones after liver transplantation. About the research overall: Samples came from ITN030ST, which attempted immunosuppression withdrawal within 2 years of liver transplantation. Three of the eight recipients were HCV-positive; the rest had non-autoimmune, non-viral transplant indications.

The germline V and J ends were trimmed by 1 base and 0 bases, with 13 bases remaining between them. This CDR3 is 16 amino acids long. Germline CDR1 is MGHRA and CDR2 is YSYEKL. About this clone: Its antigen is still unknown.

Notes on the study in general: Migration into the graft, not deletion, may explain lost graft donor-reactive T cells. Conclusions were preliminary, with small, heterogeneous patient groups.

Generated by immunoSEQ multiplex PCR, the TCRdb table keeps only in-frame clones and is missing some. The sample shows 70,000 or so clones, approximately 92% of them seen only once. This TCR derives from a human patient who received a liver transplant. T cells may partly derive from the graft donor. The chain carries TRBV4-1 and TRBJ2-7, with a tentative D call TRBD2 (6 bases). This specimen was CD4+ T cells from blood, taken about 26 months after liver transplant. DNA of the CDR3: TGCGCCAGCAGCCAAGCCCCCGGGGGAAGCTCCTACGAGCAGTACTTC. Translating it yields CASSQAPGGSSYEQYF.